These T cell receptor beta chains were read from a single sample in a study of cytomegalovirus exposure and HLA in healthy donors. Profiling relied on immunoSEQ multiplex PCR, and the TCRdb table lists in-frame clones only, not all of them. The sample lists some 110,000 clones; under 85% were seen once. Sequenced material: PBMCs. Receptors originate from a man aged 25 to 45 in good health and CMV-seronegative. Each CDR3 is given without its conserved first and last residue. The order of the fields is V gene, J gene, CDR3 protein.

TRBV7-2,TRBJ2-5,ASSLGVGVAETQY
TRBV13,TRBJ2-2,ASSVNAGGTGELF
TRBV7-2,TRBJ2-2,ASSPQGATGELF
TRBV5-1,TRBJ1-1,ASSLAGQGNTEAF
TRBV10-1,TRBJ2-7,ASSGGTGAYEQY
TRBV27,TRBJ1-5,ASSSRVYQPQH
TRBV15,TRBJ2-2,ATSIRGGELF
TRBV29-1,TRBJ2-6,SASGSGANVLT
TRBV27,TRBJ2-1,ASSPTSGAGNEQF
TRBV9,TRBJ2-1,ASSVATLAGGNEQF
TRBV4-1,TRBJ1-6,ASSQEVAGLDSPLH